What follows describes a single T cell receptor beta chain. The antigen is not known. These data are taken from a study of cytomegalovirus exposure and HLA in healthy donors. Study context: Approximately 190 million T cells yielded around 120 million unique TCR beta sequences in earlier analysis. Among the roughly 400 genotyped donors, around 85% were placed in the Caucasian-associated ancestry cluster.

General study findings and limits: Some highly shared sequence variants likely arose as a pipeline artifact.

Whereas donors were nominally healthy upon sampling, unrecorded immune exposures were probable. Germline CDR1 reads LNHDA; CDR2 reads SQIVND (reference sequence). The CDR3 loop spans 12 amino acids. V trimming: 4 bases; J trimming: 13 bases; junction bases outside the gene matches: 6. It was with 60 Vbeta and 13 Jbeta primers that the PCR ran. Clones were sequenced by immunoSEQ multiplex PCR, and TCRdb holds only the in-frame ones, with some missing. The sample contains more than 85,000 clones, under 85% of which appear only once. V and J are TRBV19 and TRBJ2-3; 9 bases map to TRBD1. The sample was PBMCs. The sequence came from a man aged 40-50 years in good health and CMV-seronegative. DNA of the CDR3: TGTGCCAGTAGTAAGGAACAGGGGGCAAAGTATTTT. Translation gives CASSKEQGAKYF.